The 21 T cell receptor beta chains listed next were all sequenced from one sample in a study of OX40 agonist ivuxolimab in advanced cancers. Here immunoSEQ multiplex PCR was the method, and the copy in TCRdb shows in-frame clones only, minus some. Here the sample spans approximately 60,000 clones, more than 90% being singletons. Here the sequenced sample was CD4+ or CD8+ T cells sorted from blood, taken in a trial of the OX40 agonist ivuxolimab. These receptors originate from an adult with an advanced solid tumor such as melanoma, head and neck, liver or kidney cancer.

V is TRBV9 and J is TRBJ2-2, with a tentative D call TRBD2 (6 bases). Trimming took off 3 bases at V and 0 bases at J, with 12 bases between the two ends. Germline CDR1 reads SGDLS; CDR2 reads YYNGEE. This CDR3 has 16 amino acids. CDR3 bases: TGTGCCAGCAGCGCGGGGACTCCATCGAACACCGGGGAGCTGTTTTTT. Residues: CASSAGTPSNTGELFF. The full variable domain, its missing parts supplied by reference TRBV9 and TRBJ2-2, is DSGVTQTPKHLITATGQRVTLRCSPRSGDLSVYWYQQSLDQGLQFLIQYYNGEERAKGNILERFSAQQFPDLHSELNLSSLELGDSALYFCASSAGTPSNTGELFFGEGSRLTVL.

The V and J genes are TRBV19 and TRBJ2-1; 10 positions match TRBD2. CDR1 is LNHDA, CDR2 SQIVND, per germline (reference sequence). J lost 4 bases, V lost 6 bases, and 12 bases had no gene match. The CDR3 length is 17 residues. CDR3 sequence reads: CASRVGVSGGKYNEQFF. CDR3 sequence (DNA): TGTGCCAGTAGGGTCGGGGTTAGCGGGGGGAAGTACAATGAGCAGTTCTTC.

CDR3 coding DNA: TGTGCCAGCACGCTACAAGACGGGTGGAACACCGGGGAGCTGTTTTTT. Amino acid sequence: CASTLQDGWNTGELFF. The chain has TRBV19 and TRBJ2-2; D ambiguous. Germline CDR1 reads LNHDA; CDR2 reads SQIVND (reference sequence). There are 16 residues in the CDR3. V dropped 9 bases and J dropped 1 base, with 18 bases sitting between them. The full variable domain, its missing parts supplied by reference TRBV19 and TRBJ2-2, is DGGITQSPKYLFRKEGQNVTLSCEQNLNHDAMYWYRQDPGQGLRLIYYSQIVNDFQKGDIAEGYSVSREKKESFPLTVTSAQKNPTAFYLCASTLQDGWNTGELFFGEGSRLTVL.

The genes are TRBV7-2 and TRBJ2-3, with D unresolved. Germline V gene sequence: CDR1 SGHTA, CDR2 FQGNSA. V lost 4 bases and J 7 bases, leaving 6 bases between the germline ends. CDR3 length: 11 residues. For the CDR3, the DNA is TGTGCCAGCAGCTCGTATTATACGCAGTATTTT. Its protein product is CASSSYYTQYF.

V is TRBV10-3 and J is TRBJ2-1, with 11 bases lining up with TRBD2. J gave up 8 bases and V 6 bases, and 15 bases lay outside the gene matches. Per germline, CDR1 ENHRY and CDR2 SYGVKD. CDR3 size: 17 residues. CDR3 sequence reads: CAISLGTSGAKLDEQFF. CDR3 nucleotides: TGTGCCATCAGCCTCGGGACTAGCGGTGCGAAGTTGGATGAGCAGTTCTTC.

V gene TRBV11-3 combines with J gene TRBJ2-7, with TRBD1 matching 7 bases. The CDR3 runs 14 residues. V shed 1 base, J shed 3 bases, and the junction held 3 bases outside the gene matches. Germline CDR1 is SGHNT and CDR2 is YENEEA. The CDR3 nucleotides are TGTGCCAGCAGCTTAGGGACAGGCCTCTACGAGCAGTACTTC. Its protein is CASSLGTGLYEQYF. Full variable domain (remainder filled in from reference TRBV11-3 and TRBJ2-7): EAGVVQSPRYKIIEKKQPVAFWCNPISGHNTLYWYLQNLGQGPELLIRYENEEAVDDSQLPKDRFSAERLKGVDSTLKIQPAELGDSAVYLCASSLGTGLYEQYFGPGTRLTVT.

The chain links TRBV18 to TRBJ1-6; D is unresolved. Germline CDR1 KGHSH, CDR2 LQKENI. The CDR3 consists of 13 residues. The V and J ends lost 3 bases and 10 bases respectively, with 10 bases between them. The CDR3 loop is CASSPEDGSPLHF. CDR3 bases: TGTGCCAGCTCACCGGAGGATGGATCACCCCTCCACTTT.

The table lists this clone with a count of one. The rearrangement links TRBV14 to TRBJ2-7, with 12 bases lining up with TRBD2. This CDR3 is built from 16 residues. Germline V gene data show CDR1 as SGHDN and CDR2 as FVKESK. The junction had 11 bases not matched to a gene; V was cut back by 4 bases and J by 7 bases. This CDR3 is CASSPRTSGTLYEQYF. CDR3 sequence (DNA): TGTGCCAGCAGCCCTCGGACTAGCGGGACCCTATATGAGCAGTACTTC.

The chain recombines TRBV11-2 with TRBJ1-1, with 9 bases matching TRBD1. Looked up from germline, CDR1 is SGHAT and CDR2 is FQNNGV. This CDR3 region has 15 residues. V gave up 1 base and J gave up 4 bases; unmatched junction bases: 4. This CDR3 is CASSLAPGQGTEAFF. CDR3 DNA sequence: TGTGCCAGCAGCTTAGCCCCGGGACAGGGCACTGAAGCTTTCTTT.

V is TRBV9 and J is TRBJ2-1; 11 positions agree with TRBD2. CDR3 length: 18 residues. The junction had 14 bases not matched to a gene; V was cut back by 0 bases and J by 9 bases. CDR1 is SGDLS and CDR2 is YYNGEE in the germline V gene. CDR3: CASSVERSIAGGEGEQFF. CDR3 sequence (DNA): TGTGCCAGCAGCGTAGAACGGAGTATAGCGGGAGGGGAGGGTGAGCAGTTCTTC.

The chain couples TRBV2 to TRBJ2-7; D gene unclear. The CDR3 length is 12 residues. Germline values: CDR1 SNHLY, CDR2 FYNNEI. V lost 8 bases to trimming and J lost 2 bases, with 10 bases between them. The CDR3 DNA reads TGTGCCAGCGCCAGGCTCGCCTACGAGCAGTACTTC. Translated: CASARLAYEQYF.

The chain has TRBV19 and TRBJ2-7, with 7 bases matching TRBD1. CDR3 size: 15 residues. Germline CDR1 reads LNHDA; CDR2 reads SQIVND (reference sequence). J lost 1 base, V lost 5 bases, and 8 bases had no gene match. CDR3 amino acids: CASSVTGSLSYEQYF. Here the CDR3 DNA reads TGTGCCAGTAGTGTGACAGGGTCCCTTTCCTACGAGCAGTACTTC.

The CDR3 nucleotides are TGTGCCAGCAGCACCGGCAACTCTCAAGAGACCCAGTACTTC. It codes for CASSTGNSQETQYF. The chain links TRBV11-2 to TRBJ2-5, with D hard to call. V was shortened by 5 bases and J by 2 bases, with 12 bases between the two germline ends. Germline CDR1 SGHAT, CDR2 FQNNGV. This CDR3 region has 14 residues.

The chain recombines TRBV30 with TRBJ1-3; the D is unclear. The CDR3 contains 12 residues. Germline CDR1 GTSNPN, CDR2 SVGIG (reference sequence). The ends were cut back, 2 bases at V and 1 base at J, with 3 bases in the middle. The CDR3 is CAWSTSGNTIYF. CDR3 nucleotide sequence: TGTGCCTGGAGTACTTCTGGAAACACCATATATTTT.

This clone was counted only a few times. The V gene is TRBV19, the J gene TRBJ1-2; TRBD1 might be the D (5 bases). The CDR3 is 15 residues long. Trimming took 6 bases from V and 6 from J, leaving 20 bases between them. Looked up from germline, CDR1 is LNHDA and CDR2 is SQIVND (reference sequence). Written as DNA, the CDR3 is TGTGCCAGTAGCTCCCCCGCAGGCAGGGTGGATGGCTACACCTTC. It specifies CASSSPAGRVDGYTF.

The V and J genes are TRBV7-2 and TRBJ2-7; D is unclear. V lost 5 bases, J lost 3 bases, and 11 bases lay in between. Germline CDR1 SGHTA, CDR2 FQGNSA. The CDR3 loop spans 13 amino acids. CDR3 coding DNA: TGTGCCAGCAGCCCTAGTGGCCGCTACGAGCAGTACTTC. This encodes CASSPSGRYEQYF.

This rearrangement joins TRBV5-4 to TRBJ2-7, with D perhaps given as TRBD1 or TRBD2 (5 bases each). Per germline, CDR1 SGHNT and CDR2 YYREEE (reference sequence). Trimming stripped 4 bases from V and 0 bases from J, with 17 bases between. The CDR3 consists of 16 residues. This CDR3 is CASSMDLGTASYEQYF. The CDR3 DNA follows: TGTGCCAGCAGCATGGATTTAGGGACGGCCTCCTACGAGCAGTACTTC.

The chain couples TRBV2 to TRBJ2-5; TRBD2 matches 9 bases. The V gene's germline CDR1 is SNHLY and CDR2 FYNNEI. V lost 8 bases, J lost 11 bases, and 9 bases stayed unmatched. This CDR3 is 12 amino acids long. For the CDR3, the DNA is TGTGCCAGCGGACGACTAGCGGAGGTTCAGTACTTC. Its protein product is CASGRLAEVQYF. Drawing the rest from reference TRBV2 and TRBJ2-5, the complete variable domain is EPEVTQTPSHQVTQMGQEVILRCVPISNHLYFYWYRQILGQKVEFLVSFYNNEISEKSEIFDDQFSVERPDGSNFTLKIRSTKLEDSAMYFCASGRLAEVQYFGPGTRLLVL.

The rearrangement joins TRBV11-2 to TRBJ1-2; D not certain. V dropped 5 bases and J dropped 4 bases, with 20 bases sitting between them. The CDR3 spans 16 residues. The germline CDR1 and CDR2 sequences are SGHAT and FQNNGV. CDR3 nucleotides: TGTGCCAGCAGCCACCCCCCCTTGGGCAGCCTCTATGGCTACACCTTC. Its protein is CASSHPPLGSLYGYTF.

The CDR3: CASSSDRRETQYF. Here the CDR3 DNA reads TGTGCCAGCAGCTCCGACCGCCGGGAGACCCAGTACTTC. The chain employs TRBV7-2 and TRBJ2-5; unclear D gene. The CDR3 runs to 13 residues. Looked up from germline, CDR1 is SGHTA and CDR2 is FQGNSA. V was cut by 4 bases and J by 5 bases, with 11 bases left in between.

This chain joins TRBV19 and TRBJ2-4; a possible D gene is TRBD2 (7 bases). CDR3 size: 15 residues. The ends were cut back, 6 bases at V and 5 bases at J, with 17 bases in the middle. Germline V lookup: CDR1 LNHDA, CDR2 SQIVND (reference sequence). CDR3 sequence (DNA): TGTGCCAGTAGCTATCCCCGCGGGGGCCAAAACATTCAGTACTTC. Translating gives CASSYPRGGQNIQYF. The full variable domain, rest sourced from reference TRBV19 and TRBJ2-4, is DGGITQSPKYLFRKEGQNVTLSCEQNLNHDAMYWYRQDPGQGLRLIYYSQIVNDFQKGDIAEGYSVSREKKESFPLTVTSAQKNPTAFYLCASSYPRGGQNIQYFGAGTRLSVL.